Described below is a single T cell receptor beta chain sequence and its context. The antigen is unknown. The sample comes from a study of beta chain features in type 1 diabetes. Blood was drawn once from each donor into heparinised tubes. The draws averaged about 120 mL. The germline CDR1 and CDR2 sequences are MDHEN and SYDVKM. The J segment lost 7 bases and the V segment lost 6 bases, leaving 5 bases of the junction unmatched. This CDR3 has 13 residues. Overall study findings and caveats: Type 1 diabetes patients showed fewer insertions and more deletions at VDJ junctions. Type 1 diabetes patients had moderately but significantly shorter TCRB CDR3s in all four CD4+ subsets.

Sequenced material consisted of expressed TCRB transcripts (all of the isolated RNA was reverse transcribed). Sequencing used immunoSEQ multiplex PCR; TCRdb keeps in-frame clones, though not all of them. The table shows just over 600,000 clones, with roughly 16% occurring only once. Input material: naive CD4+ T cells from blood. This rearrangement joins TRBV28 to TRBJ1-4; 7 bases line up with TRBD1. This clonotype was sampled from a man aged 18 to 30 in good health. The CDR3 is CASRYRGFEKLFF. The CDR3, as DNA: TGTGCCAGCAGATACAGGGGTTTTGAAAAACTGTTTTTT. Combining the CDR3 with reference TRBV28 and TRBJ1-4 gives the whole variable domain DVKVTQSSRYLVKRTGEKVFLECVQDMDHENMFWYRQDPGLGLRLIYFSYDVKMKEKGDIPEGYSVSREKKERFSLILESASTNQTSMYLCASRYRGFEKLFFGSGTQLSVL.